The present T cell receptor (beta chain) was sequenced within a study of blood T cell repertoires in COVID-19. TCRdb's copy holds only in-frame clones and misses some; the assay was immunoSEQ multiplex PCR. The repertoire consists of some 96,000 clones, with around 78% occurring once and the leading ten covering approximately 10%. The source material was peripheral blood. This receptor was obtained from a human donor in a cohort sampled during active COVID-19.

The CDR3 loop is CASSPGQGAWDTQYF. CDR3 nucleotides: TGTGCCAGCAGCCCCGGACAGGGGGCATGGGATACGCAGTATTTT. This chain connects TRBV7-9 to TRBJ2-3; TRBD1 matches 11 bases. With 5 bases clipped from V and 6 bases from J, the junction kept 7 bases outside the gene matches. The CDR3 totals 15 residues. Germline V gene data show CDR1 as SEHNR and CDR2 as FQNEAQ (reference sequence).